These 2 T cell receptor beta chains were all obtained from the same sample, sequenced in a study of cytomegalovirus exposure and HLA in healthy donors. Primers included in the PCR were 60 Vbeta and 13 Jbeta primers. Sequencing was performed with immunoSEQ multiplex PCR; in TCRdb, only in-frame clones are kept and a portion is missing. The sample records some 150,000 clones, 80% to 90% being singletons. Specimen: PBMCs. These receptors were obtained from a woman aged 25 to 45 in good health and CMV-seropositive.

V and J are TRBV7-3 and TRBJ2-5; tentatively, D is TRBD1 (6 bases). The CDR3 contains 14 residues. Germline V gene lookup returns CDR1 SGHTA and CDR2 FQGTGA. Trimming took off 5 bases at V and 7 bases at J, with 17 bases between the two ends. The CDR3 protein is CASSIQGPFGTQYF. As DNA, the CDR3 is TGTGCCAGCAGCATACAGGGACCCTTCGGGACCCAGTACTTC.

The chain recombines TRBV2 with TRBJ1-1; TRBD1 might be the D (6 bases). Trimming removed 4 bases at V and 2 bases at J, with 8 bases between. This CDR3 has 13 amino acids. Germline lookup yields CDR1 SNHLY and CDR2 FYNNEI. CDR3 in DNA: TGTGCCAGCAGTGGACAGGCAAACACTGAAGCTTTCTTT. It encodes CASSGQANTEAFF.